These T cell receptor beta chains were read from a single sample in a study of blood T cell repertoires in COVID-19. TCRdb keeps only in-frame clones here, not all; method: immunoSEQ multiplex PCR. The sample shows 360,000 or so clones, just under 90% of them seen only once. The source material was PBMCs or T cells enriched from blood (not recorded which). The receptors here all came from a woman aged 25 to 45 who had recovered from COVID-19. Both conserved end residues are part of each CDR3. A D gene is named only where the DNA matches it firmly. Expanded clones get a size class; other rows say once, few or many, or leave the size out.

>TRBV19|few|TRBJ1-2|NA
TGTGCCAGTAGCCGAACCACAGCTAACTATGGCTACACCTTC
CASSRTTANYGYTF
>TRBV7-2|NA|TRBJ2-7|NA
TGTGCCAGCAGCTTACACAGTAACTACGAGCAGTACTTC
CASSLHSNYEQYF
>TRBV27|NA|TRBJ2-2|TRBD2
TGTGCCAGCAGTTTTCAAGCGGGAGCCGGGGAGCTGTTTTTT
CASSFQAGAGELFF
>TRBV7-2|NA|TRBJ1-2|TRBD1
TGTGCCAGCAGCTTAGCGGGGGACAGGGGGTTCAGCTACACCTTC
CASSLAGDRGFSYTF
>TRBV27|NA|TRBJ1-6|TRBD1
TGTGCCAGCAGTCCTCCCCCGGGACAGGGGAGTTCACCCCTCCACTTT
CASSPPPGQGSSPLHF
>TRBV28|NA|TRBJ1-1|NA
TGTGCCAGCTTGGCCTGGGGGCGCCGGAACACTGAAGCTTTCTTT
CASLAWGRRNTEAFF
>TRBV2|NA|TRBJ2-7|TRBD1
TGTGCCAGCAGCCGGGACAGGGGATACGACGAGCAGTACTTC
CASSRDRGYDEQYF
>TRBV28|NA|TRBJ2-3|TRBD2
TGTGCCAGTTTACTAGCGGGGCGAGGGGATACGCAGTATTTT
CASLLAGRGDTQYF
>TRBV4-2|few|TRBJ1-6|NA
TGTGCCAGCAGCCAAGATCCTCGGGGGTGGGCAAACTATAATTCACCCCTCCACTTT
CASSQDPRGWANYNSPLHF
>TRBV29-1|few|TRBJ1-1|NA
TGCAGCGTTGAAGCAGGGCTCCTAGCTTTCTTT
CSVEAGLLAFF
>TRBV3-1/TRBV3-2|NA|TRBJ1-6|NA
TGTGCCAGCAGCGACTCTGATTCACCCCTCCACTTT
CASSDSDSPLHF
>TRBV28|NA|TRBJ1-4|NA
TGTGCCACCCTTAACATCGAAACTAATGAAAAACTGTTTTTT
CATLNIETNEKLFF
>TRBV7-9|NA|TRBJ1-2|TRBD1
TGTGCCAGCAGTCCGGGACAGGCGAACTATGGCTACACCTTC
CASSPGQANYGYTF
>TRBV18|NA|TRBJ2-4|TRBD1
TGTGCCAGCTCACTCTATCTACAGGGGGCCAAAAACATTCAGTACTTC
CASSLYLQGAKNIQYF
>TRBV6-4|once|TRBJ1-2|TRBD1
TGTGCCAGCAGACCGGTGCCGGGAGCGGGACAGGGGGCGAGAGACTATGGCTACACCTTC
CASRPVPGAGQGARDYGYTF
>TRBV5-1|NA|TRBJ2-5|NA
TGCGCCAGCAGCCGCGGGACCTCCGTCGGGGAGACCCAGTACTTC
CASSRGTSVGETQYF
>TRBV6-5|NA|TRBJ2-7|NA
TGTGCCAGCAGCAAACGGACAAGCCCCTACGAGCAGTACTTC
CASSKRTSPYEQYF
>TRBV9|NA|TRBJ2-7|NA
TGTGCCAGCAGCGTAAGGACCGGGGAATCGGACGAGCAGTACTTC
CASSVRTGESDEQYF
>TRBV18|NA|TRBJ1-1|NA
TGTGCCAGCTCAAAGGGAGGGACCGCTGAAGCTTTCTTT
CASSKGGTAEAFF
>TRBV28|NA|TRBJ1-1|NA
TGTGCCAGCAGTACCGGGAAGCCCCAGATGAACACTGAAGCTTTCTTT
CASSTGKPQMNTEAFF
>TRBV9|NA|TRBJ2-2|TRBD2
TGTGCCAGCAGCGTAGCCGGGACTAGCACCGGGGAGCTGTTTTTT
CASSVAGTSTGELFF
>TRBV4-2|NA|TRBJ2-3|NA
TGTGCCAGCAGCCAAATGATATTGTCGGAGACAGTACTCACAGATACGCAGTATTTT
CASSQMILSETVLTDTQYF
>TRBV30|NA|TRBJ2-7|NA
TGTGCCTGGAGTGTCGGGGGAGAGGACGAGCAGTACTTC
CAWSVGGEDEQYF
>TRBV15|NA|TRBJ1-1|NA
TGTGCCACCAGCAGAGATCTTCGGGTCCTGAACACTGAAGCTTTCTTT
CATSRDLRVLNTEAFF
>TRBV4-1|NA|TRBJ1-2|NA
TGCGCCAGCAGCCAAAAAACAATGGGCCTTGGGGGCTACACCTTC
CASSQKTMGLGGYTF
>TRBV7-8|NA|TRBJ2-5|NA
TGTGCCAGCAGCTCAATACAGATAGCGGAATTTGGGACCCAGTACTTC
CASSSIQIAEFGTQYF
>TRBV7-3|NA|TRBJ2-4|NA
TGTGCCAGCAGCTTAGGCGGGACCCCCTCGGGACTAGCCAAAAACATTCAGTACTTC
CASSLGGTPSGLAKNIQYF
>TRBV6-5|NA|TRBJ1-4|NA
TGTGCCAGCAGTTATGGACAGTTTGAAAAACTGTTTTTT
CASSYGQFEKLFF
>TRBV2|NA|TRBJ1-2|NA
TGTGCCAGCAGTGACATGGCCCCCGACTATGGCTACACCTTC
CASSDMAPDYGYTF
>TRBV7-3|NA|TRBJ1-5|NA
TGTGCCAGCAGCCTAGGGGAGGCGAGGAATCAGCCCCAGCATTTT
CASSLGEARNQPQHF
>TRBV7-9|once|TRBJ1-3|NA
TGTGCCAGCAGCTTAGCCCCGAGCTCTGGAAACACCATATATTTT
CASSLAPSSGNTIYF
>TRBV21-1|NA|TRBJ2-7|NA
TGTGCCAGCAGGCTCGACAGGCGGAGTTACGAGCAGTACTTC
CASRLDRRSYEQYF
>TRBV9|NA|TRBJ2-1|NA
TGTGCCAGCAGCGCCCTACAGGGCTTGAATGAGCAGTTCTTC
CASSALQGLNEQFF
>TRBV6-5|NA|TRBJ2-7|TRBD1
TGTGCCAGCAGCAGGACAGGGGACGAGCAGTACTTC
CASSRTGDEQYF
>TRBV12-3/TRBV12-4|NA|TRBJ1-1|NA
TGTGCCAGCAGAGACACGGGAAAAGCTTTCTTT
CASRDTGKAFF
>TRBV7-9|NA|TRBJ2-5|TRBD2
TGTGCCAGCAGCACTCGGGGGGGCCTCCAAGAGACCCAGTACTTC
CASSTRGGLQETQYF
>TRBV19|NA|TRBJ2-1|TRBD2
TGTGCCAGTAGTATAGGGACTAGCGGGTACAATGAGCAGTTCTTC
CASSIGTSGYNEQFF
>TRBV7-9|NA|TRBJ1-2|NA
TGTGCCAGCAGCCCTACAGAAAACTATGGCTACACCTTC
CASSPTENYGYTF
>TRBV15|NA|TRBJ1-3|NA
TGTGCCACCAGCCCCCGGGGGGGAAACACCATATATTTT
CATSPRGGNTIYF
>TRBV7-2|NA|TRBJ1-2|NA
TGTGCCAGCAGCTTAGAGGGGCTCTATGGCTACACCTTC
CASSLEGLYGYTF
>TRBV3-1/TRBV3-2|once|TRBJ2-7|TRBD1
TGTGCCAGCAGCCGTGGGACAGGGCTTTACGAGCAGTACTTC
CASSRGTGLYEQYF
>TRBV2|NA|TRBJ2-3|NA
TGTGCCAGCAGTGACCTCCTAACAGGGTTTAGCGTAGATACGCAGTATTTT
CASSDLLTGFSVDTQYF
>TRBV27|NA|TRBJ1-4|NA
TGTGCCAGCACTGGGGGCCCCAATGAAAAACTGTTTTTT
CASTGGPNEKLFF
>TRBV30|NA|TRBJ1-5|NA
TGTGCCTGGAGTGGGCAGAGCAATCAGCCCCAGCATTTT
CAWSGQSNQPQHF
>TRBV7-9|NA|TRBJ2-7|TRBD1
TGTGCCAGCAGCTTAGCCACCGGGACAGCGAGAGGGGAGCAGTACTTC
CASSLATGTARGEQYF
>TRBV4-3|NA|TRBJ1-1|NA
TGCGCCAGCAGCCTCCGTTCGGGGGGCACTGAAGCTTTCTTT
CASSLRSGGTEAFF
>TRBV29-1|NA|TRBJ1-4|NA
TGCAGCGTTGAGGGCCACGGCGGGAGTGAAAAACTGTTTTTT
CSVEGHGGSEKLFF
>TRBV30|NA|TRBJ1-2|NA
TGTGCCTGGAGTATTACAGCTTTTCGTAGTGGCTACACCTTC
CAWSITAFRSGYTF